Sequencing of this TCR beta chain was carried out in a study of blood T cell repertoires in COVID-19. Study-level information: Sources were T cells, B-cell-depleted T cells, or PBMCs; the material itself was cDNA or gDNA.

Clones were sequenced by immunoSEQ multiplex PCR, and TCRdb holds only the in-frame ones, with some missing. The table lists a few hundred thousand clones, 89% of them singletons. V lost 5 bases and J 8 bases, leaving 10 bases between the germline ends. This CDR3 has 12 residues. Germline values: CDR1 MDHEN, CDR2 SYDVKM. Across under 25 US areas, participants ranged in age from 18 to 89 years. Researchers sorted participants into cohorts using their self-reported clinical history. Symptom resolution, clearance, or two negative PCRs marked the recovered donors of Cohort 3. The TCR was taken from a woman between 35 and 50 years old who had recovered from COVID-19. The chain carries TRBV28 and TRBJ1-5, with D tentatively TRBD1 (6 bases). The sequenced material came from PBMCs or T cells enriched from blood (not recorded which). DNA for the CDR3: TGTGCCAGCAGTGTACAGGGAAAGCCCCAGCATTTT. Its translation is CASSVQGKPQHF. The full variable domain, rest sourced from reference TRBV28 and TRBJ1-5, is DVKVTQSSRYLVKRTGEKVFLECVQDMDHENMFWYRQDPGLGLRLIYFSYDVKMKEKGDIPEGYSVSREKKERFSLILESASTNQTSMYLCASSVQGKPQHFGDGTRLSIL.